This TCR beta chain was identified during a study of breast tumors, draining lymph nodes, adjacent tissues. Study-wide findings and caveats: Tumor and nontumor repertoires were significantly more similar in luminal-like than in basal-like breast cancer. Tumor TCR diversity was below lymph nodes but above nontumor tissue. Most tumor T cells seemingly derive from lymph node, then expand in tumor.

Germline V gives CDR1 SGHRS, CDR2 YFSETQ. This CDR3 spans 12 amino acids. This clonotype was counted a few times. Its antigen is currently unknown. A junction end diverges from the germline sequence, so it may reflect a read error. Samples came from axillary lymph nodes draining the breast cancer. TCRdb re-called the multiplex PCR reads through MiXCR, storing one row per CDR3 protein. In the table there are roughly 110,000 distinct CDR3 sequences, less than 40% of which are singletons. The sample comprised axillary lymph node tissue. The receptor was isolated from a female donor with breast cancer. Some clones in this sample may be carry-over from other donors' samples. The genes are TRBV5-1 and TRBJ2-1; no clear D gene. The DNA of the CDR3 is TGCGCCAGCAGCTTGGTTACGAATGAGCACTTCTTC. Its translation: CASSLVTNEHFF. Combining the CDR3 with reference TRBV5-1 and TRBJ2-1 gives the whole variable domain KAGVTQTPRYLIKTRGQQVTLSCSPISGHRSVSWYQQTPGQGLQFLFEYFSETQRNKGNFPGRFSGRQFSNSRSEMNVSTLELGDSALYLCASSLVTNEHFFGPGTRLTVL.